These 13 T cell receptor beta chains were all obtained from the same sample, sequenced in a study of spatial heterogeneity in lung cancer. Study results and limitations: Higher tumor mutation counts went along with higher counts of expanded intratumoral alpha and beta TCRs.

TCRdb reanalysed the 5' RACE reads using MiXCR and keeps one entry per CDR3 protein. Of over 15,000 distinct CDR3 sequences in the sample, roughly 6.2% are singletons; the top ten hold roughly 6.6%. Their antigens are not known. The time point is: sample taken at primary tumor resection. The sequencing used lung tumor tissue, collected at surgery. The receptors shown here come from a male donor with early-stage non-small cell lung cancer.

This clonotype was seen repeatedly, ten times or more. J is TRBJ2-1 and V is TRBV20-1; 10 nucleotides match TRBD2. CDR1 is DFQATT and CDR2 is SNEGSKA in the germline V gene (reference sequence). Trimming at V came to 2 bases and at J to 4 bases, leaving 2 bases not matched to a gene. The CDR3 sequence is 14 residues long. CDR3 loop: CSARRTSGYNEQFF. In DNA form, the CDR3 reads TGCAGTGCTAGAAGGACTAGCGGTTACAATGAGCAGTTCTTC.

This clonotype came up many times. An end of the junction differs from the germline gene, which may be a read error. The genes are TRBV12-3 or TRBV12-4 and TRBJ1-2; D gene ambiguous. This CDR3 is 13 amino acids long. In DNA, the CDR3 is TGTGCCAGCAGCTTAGGTCGAACGGAGGGCTACACCTTC. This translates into CASSLGRTEGYTF.

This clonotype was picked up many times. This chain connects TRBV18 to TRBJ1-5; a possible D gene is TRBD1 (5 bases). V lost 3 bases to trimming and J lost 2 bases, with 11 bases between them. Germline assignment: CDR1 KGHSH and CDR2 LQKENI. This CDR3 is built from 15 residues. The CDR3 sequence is CASSPAGSGNQPQHF. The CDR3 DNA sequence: TGTGCCAGCTCACCGGCAGGGTCGGGCAATCAGCCCCAGCATTTT.

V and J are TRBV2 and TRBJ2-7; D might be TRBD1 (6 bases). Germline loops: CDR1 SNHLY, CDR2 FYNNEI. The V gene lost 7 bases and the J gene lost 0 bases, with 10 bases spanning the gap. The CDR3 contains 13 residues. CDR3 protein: CASTRQDSYEQYF. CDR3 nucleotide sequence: TGTGCCAGCACTAGACAGGACTCCTACGAGCAGTACTTC. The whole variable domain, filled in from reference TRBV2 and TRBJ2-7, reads EPEVTQTPSHQVTQMGQEVILRCVPISNHLYFYWYRQILGQKVEFLVSFYNNEISEKSEIFDDQFSVERPDGSNFTLKIRSTKLEDSAMYFCASTRQDSYEQYFGPGTRLTVT.

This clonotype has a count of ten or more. The CDR3 DNA is TGCGCCAGCAGCCAAGCGACGGGCCCGGGAGGGTTCTACGAGCAGTACTTC. As protein: CASSQATGPGGFYEQYF. The chain is built from TRBV4-1 and TRBJ2-7; 8 nucleotides agree with TRBD2. Trimming cost V 1 base and J 3 bases; bases outside gene matches: 11. The CDR3 is made up of 17 amino acids. Germline lookup yields CDR1 MGHRA and CDR2 YSYEKL.

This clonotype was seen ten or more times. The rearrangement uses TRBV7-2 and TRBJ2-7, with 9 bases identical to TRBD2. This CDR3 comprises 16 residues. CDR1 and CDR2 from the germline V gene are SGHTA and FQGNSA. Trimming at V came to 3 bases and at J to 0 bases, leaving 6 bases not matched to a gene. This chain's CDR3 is CASSFYSGGLSYEQYF. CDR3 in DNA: TGTGCCAGCAGCTTTTATAGCGGGGGACTCTCCTACGAGCAGTACTTC.

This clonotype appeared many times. CDR3 residues: CASRDLGLAGHTGELFF. The CDR3 DNA reads TGTGCCAGCAGAGACCTGGGACTAGCGGGCCACACCGGGGAGCTGTTTTTT. This chain joins TRBV6-6 and TRBJ2-2, with TRBD2 matching 12 bases. The CDR3 length is 17 residues. V shed 6 bases and J 3 bases; nucleotides not matched to a gene: 8. CDR1 and CDR2 (germline): MNHNY, SVGAGI (reference sequence).

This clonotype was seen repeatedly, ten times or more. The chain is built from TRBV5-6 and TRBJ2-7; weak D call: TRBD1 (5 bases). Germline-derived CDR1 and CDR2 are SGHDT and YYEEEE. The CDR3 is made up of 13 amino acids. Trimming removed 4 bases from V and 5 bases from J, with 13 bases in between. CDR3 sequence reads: CASSGTQGDEQYF. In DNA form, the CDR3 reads TGTGCCAGCAGCGGCACCCAGGGCGACGAGCAGTACTTC.

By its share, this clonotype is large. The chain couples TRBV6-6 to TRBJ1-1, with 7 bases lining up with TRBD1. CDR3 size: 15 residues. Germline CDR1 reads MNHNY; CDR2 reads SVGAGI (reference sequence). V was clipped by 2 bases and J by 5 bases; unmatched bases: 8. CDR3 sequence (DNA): TGTGCCAGCAGTTACAAGGGGGCGCGGGGAACTGAAGCTTTCTTT. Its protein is CASSYKGARGTEAFF.

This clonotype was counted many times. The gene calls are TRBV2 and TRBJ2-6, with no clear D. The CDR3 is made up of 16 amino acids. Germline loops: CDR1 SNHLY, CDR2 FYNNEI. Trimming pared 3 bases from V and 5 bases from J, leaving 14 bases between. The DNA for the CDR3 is TGTGCCAGCAGTGACATCGGTGGCGTGAGGGCCAACGTCCTGACTTTC. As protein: CASSDIGGVRANVLTF. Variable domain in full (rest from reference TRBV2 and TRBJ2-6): EPEVTQTPSHQVTQMGQEVILRCVPISNHLYFYWYRQILGQKVEFLVSFYNNEISEKSEIFDDQFSVERPDGSNFTLKIRSTKLEDSAMYFCASSDIGGVRANVLTFGAGSRLTVL.

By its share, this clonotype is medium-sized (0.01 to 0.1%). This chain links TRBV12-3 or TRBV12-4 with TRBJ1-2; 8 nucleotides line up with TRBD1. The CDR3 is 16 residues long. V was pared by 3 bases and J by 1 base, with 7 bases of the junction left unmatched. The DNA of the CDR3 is TGTGCCAGCAGTTTGCGGTATGACAGGGGTAACTATGGCTACACCTTC. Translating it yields CASSLRYDRGNYGYTF.

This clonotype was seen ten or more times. CDR3 amino acids: CASSATGGASYEQYF. The CDR3 bases are TGTGCCAGCAGCGCGACAGGGGGTGCGAGCTACGAGCAGTACTTC. The chain joins TRBV3-1 to TRBJ2-7; 9 nucleotides match TRBD1. Per germline, CDR1 LGHDT and CDR2 YNNKEL (reference sequence). CDR3 length: 15 residues. After removal of 5 bases from V and 3 bases from J, the junction contained 8 bases not matched to a gene.

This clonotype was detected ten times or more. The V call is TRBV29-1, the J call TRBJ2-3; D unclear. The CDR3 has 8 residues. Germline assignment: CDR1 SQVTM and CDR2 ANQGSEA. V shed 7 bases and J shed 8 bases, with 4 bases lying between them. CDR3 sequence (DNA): TGCAGCGCCGGTACGCAGTATTTT. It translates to CSAGTQYF.